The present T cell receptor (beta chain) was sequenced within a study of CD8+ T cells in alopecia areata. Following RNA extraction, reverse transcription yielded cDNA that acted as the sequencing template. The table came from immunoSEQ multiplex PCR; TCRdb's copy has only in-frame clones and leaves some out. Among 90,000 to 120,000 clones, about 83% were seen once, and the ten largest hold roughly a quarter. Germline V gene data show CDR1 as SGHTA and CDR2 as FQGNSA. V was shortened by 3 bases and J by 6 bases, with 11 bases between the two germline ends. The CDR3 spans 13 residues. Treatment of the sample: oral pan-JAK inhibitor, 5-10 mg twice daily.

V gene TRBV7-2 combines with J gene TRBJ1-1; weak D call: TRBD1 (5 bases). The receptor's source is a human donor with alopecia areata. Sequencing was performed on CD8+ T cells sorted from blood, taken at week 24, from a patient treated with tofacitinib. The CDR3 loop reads CASSFNEGPEAFF. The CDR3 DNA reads TGTGCCAGCAGCTTTAACGAGGGACCTGAAGCTTTCTTT. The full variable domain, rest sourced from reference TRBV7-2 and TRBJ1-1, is GAGVSQSPSNKVTEKGKDVELRCDPISGHTALYWYRQSLGQGLEFLIYFQGNSAPDKSGLPSDRFSAERTGGSVSTLTIQRTQQEDSAVYLCASSFNEGPEAFFGQGTRLTVV.